The rows below give T cell receptor beta chains drawn from one sample of a study of cytomegalovirus exposure and HLA in healthy donors. Profiled with immunoSEQ multiplex PCR; TCRdb holds only in-frame clones, not every one. This table holds some 160,000 clones, approximately 80% found once. The sequenced sample consisted of PBMCs. Source of these receptors: a boy aged 2 to 10 in good health and CMV-seronegative. Each CDR3 is given with its conserved first and last residue. The order of the fields is J gene, D gene, V gene, clone size, CDR3 DNA, CDR3 protein. D genes are given only for firm matches. Size values are once, few and many counts, or a class for expanded clones, and some rows have none.

j_gene: TRBJ1-5; d_gene: TRBD1; v_gene: TRBV27; abundance: once; CDR3nt: TGTGCCAGCAGTCTGACAGGGACGACGGTTGAAGTAGCTTATCAGCCCCAGCATTTT; CDR3aa: CASSLTGTTVEVAYQPQHF
j_gene: TRBJ1-2; d_gene: TRBD1; v_gene: TRBV12-5; abundance: NA; CDR3nt: TGTGCTAGTGGTCCCGCCGGGACAGGGTTTGCCGGCTACACCTTC; CDR3aa: CASGPAGTGFAGYTF
j_gene: TRBJ1-3; d_gene: NA; v_gene: TRBV19; abundance: once; CDR3nt: TGTGCCAGTAGTGTGACAGGACCGAGCTCTGGAAACACCATATATTTT; CDR3aa: CASSVTGPSSGNTIYF
j_gene: TRBJ2-5; d_gene: TRBD1; v_gene: TRBV20-1; abundance: NA; CDR3nt: TGCAGTGCGGGACAGGGGGAGACCCAGTACTTC; CDR3aa: CSAGQGETQYF
j_gene: TRBJ1-2; d_gene: NA; v_gene: TRBV9; abundance: NA; CDR3nt: TGTGCCAGCAGCGTGGGACTCCTCTACACCTTC; CDR3aa: CASSVGLLYTF
j_gene: TRBJ2-1; d_gene: NA; v_gene: TRBV25-1; abundance: NA; CDR3nt: TGTGCCAGCAGTGAATACAGGGAATACAATGAGCAGTTCTTC; CDR3aa: CASSEYREYNEQFF
j_gene: TRBJ2-7; d_gene: NA; v_gene: TRBV27; abundance: few; CDR3nt: TGTGCCAGCAGCCTTAGCGGTACGAACTACGAGCAGTACTTC; CDR3aa: CASSLSGTNYEQYF
j_gene: TRBJ2-7; d_gene: TRBD1; v_gene: TRBV28; abundance: NA; CDR3nt: TGTGCCAGCAGTTTGGCGGGACAGGGAGCGAAGCAGTACTTC; CDR3aa: CASSLAGQGAKQYF
j_gene: TRBJ2-2; d_gene: NA; v_gene: TRBV25-1; abundance: NA; CDR3nt: TGTGCCAGCAGTGAGGCCCCGGGACAGAACACCGGGGAGCTGTTTTTT; CDR3aa: CASSEAPGQNTGELFF
j_gene: TRBJ2-7; d_gene: TRBD1; v_gene: TRBV6-5; abundance: NA; CDR3nt: TGTGCCAGCAGTTACGGGGAAGGACAGGGCTACGAGCAGTACTTC; CDR3aa: CASSYGEGQGYEQYF
j_gene: TRBJ2-1; d_gene: NA; v_gene: TRBV13; abundance: NA; CDR3nt: TGTGCCAGCAGCTTACGTAGAAATGAGCAGTTCTTC; CDR3aa: CASSLRRNEQFF
j_gene: TRBJ1-5; d_gene: NA; v_gene: TRBV6-5; abundance: once; CDR3nt: TGTGCCAGCAGTCCCCGAGGGGGAGGGACCCAGCCCCAGCATTTT; CDR3aa: CASSPRGGGTQPQHF
j_gene: TRBJ2-2; d_gene: TRBD2; v_gene: TRBV5-1; abundance: NA; CDR3nt: TGCGCCAGCAGCTCCGAGACTAGCGGGAGTTACACCGGGGAGCTGTTTTTT; CDR3aa: CASSSETSGSYTGELFF
j_gene: TRBJ2-4; d_gene: NA; v_gene: TRBV11-3; abundance: NA; CDR3nt: TGTGCCAGCAGCACCCCCGGAGCGGGCTGGCTCGAAAACATTCAGTACTTC; CDR3aa: CASSTPGAGWLENIQYF
j_gene: TRBJ1-2; d_gene: NA; v_gene: TRBV11-3; abundance: NA; CDR3nt: TGTGCCAGCAGCTTAGACCCCCTGCAGGGGCGCGAATACGGCTACACCTTC; CDR3aa: CASSLDPLQGREYGYTF
j_gene: TRBJ1-4; d_gene: NA; v_gene: TRBV27; abundance: NA; CDR3nt: TGTGCCAGCAGTTTAGGGGGGGTCGCCGGGCATGAAAAACTGTTTTTT; CDR3aa: CASSLGGVAGHEKLFF
j_gene: TRBJ1-3; d_gene: NA; v_gene: TRBV5-6; abundance: NA; CDR3nt: TGTGCCAGCGAGCCATCCCTCGCAGGGGCGAACTCTGGAAACACCATATATTTT; CDR3aa: CASEPSLAGANSGNTIYF
j_gene: TRBJ2-7; d_gene: TRBD2; v_gene: TRBV5-1; abundance: NA; CDR3nt: TGCGCCAGCAGCAAGTGGGACTACTACGAGCAGTACTTC; CDR3aa: CASSKWDYYEQYF
j_gene: TRBJ1-2; d_gene: TRBD1; v_gene: TRBV4-1; abundance: NA; CDR3nt: TGCGCCAGCAGCCCCTCGGGACAGGGAGGAGGCTACACCTTC; CDR3aa: CASSPSGQGGGYTF
j_gene: TRBJ2-7; d_gene: NA; v_gene: TRBV10-3; abundance: NA; CDR3nt: TGTGCCATCAGTGAGGCGGCAGGGACCTACGAGCAGTACTTC; CDR3aa: CAISEAAGTYEQYF
j_gene: TRBJ2-1; d_gene: NA; v_gene: TRBV29-1; abundance: NA; CDR3nt: TGCAGCGTTTGGTTTTCCGGACTATCCCACAATGAGCAGTTCTTC; CDR3aa: CSVWFSGLSHNEQFF
j_gene: TRBJ1-6; d_gene: NA; v_gene: TRBV25-1; abundance: NA; CDR3nt: TGTGCCAGCAGTGCCCAGTTCGGGGGACTGAGTTCACCCCTCCACTTT; CDR3aa: CASSAQFGGLSSPLHF
j_gene: TRBJ1-5; d_gene: TRBD1; v_gene: TRBV10-3; abundance: NA; CDR3nt: TGTGCCATCAGTGCGTTAGGACAGGGTAGCAATCAGCCCCAGCATTTT; CDR3aa: CAISALGQGSNQPQHF
j_gene: TRBJ1-5; d_gene: NA; v_gene: TRBV10-3; abundance: NA; CDR3nt: TGTGCCATCAGTGGAGGGCAGAGCAATCAGCCCCAGCATTTT; CDR3aa: CAISGGQSNQPQHF
j_gene: TRBJ2-3; d_gene: NA; v_gene: TRBV6-4; abundance: NA; CDR3nt: TGTGCCAGCAGTGACTCTCTGGGAGGTGGCACAGATACGCAGTATTTT; CDR3aa: CASSDSLGGGTDTQYF